This T cell receptor (beta chain) was profiled in a study of shared clonotypes between healthy human individuals. Study at large: A few men and a couple of women, aged 18 to 49, were donors.

A remark on this clone: The antigen remains undetermined.

Using ten immunoSEQ deep assay plates, investigators sequenced unsorted PBMC DNA. Here immunoSEQ multiplex PCR was the method, and the copy in TCRdb shows in-frame clones only, minus some. Among roughly 500,000 clones, more than 75% were seen once, and the ten largest hold 13%. CDR3 length equals 15 residues. CDR1 is MNHNS and CDR2 is SASEGT in the germline V gene. V lost 2 bases and J lost 0, with 10 bases in between. Study-level findings and limits: Few donors limited the genetic and exposure-history diversity represented.

Participating donors were healthy, HIV-negative adults free of recent acute infections or vaccinations. The chain links TRBV6-1 to TRBJ1-1, with D tentatively TRBD1 (6 bases). Source material: PBMCs. The clonotype was recovered from a woman in her thirties or forties in good health. Some clones in this sample may be carry-over from other donors' samples. The CDR3 region has the DNA TGTGCCAGCAGTGAATTGGGGGCTTTGAACACTGAAGCTTTCTTT. It encodes CASSELGALNTEAFF.